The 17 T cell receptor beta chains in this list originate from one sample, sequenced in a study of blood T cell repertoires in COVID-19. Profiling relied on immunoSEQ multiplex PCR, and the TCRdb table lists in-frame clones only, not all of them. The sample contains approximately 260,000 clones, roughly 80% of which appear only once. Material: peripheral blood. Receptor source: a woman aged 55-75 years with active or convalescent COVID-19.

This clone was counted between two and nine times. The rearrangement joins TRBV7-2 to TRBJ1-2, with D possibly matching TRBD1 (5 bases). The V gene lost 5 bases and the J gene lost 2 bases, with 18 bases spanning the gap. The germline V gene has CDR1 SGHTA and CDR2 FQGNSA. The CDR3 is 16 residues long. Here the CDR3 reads CASSPGKGRGNYGYTF. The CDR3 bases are TGTGCCAGCAGCCCCGGGAAGGGACGGGGGAACTATGGCTACACCTTC. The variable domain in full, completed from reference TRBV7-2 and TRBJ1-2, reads GAGVSQSPSNKVTEKGKDVELRCDPISGHTALYWYRQSLGQGLEFLIYFQGNSAPDKSGLPSDRFSAERTGGSVSTLTIQRTQQEDSAVYLCASSPGKGRGNYGYTFGSGTRLTVV.

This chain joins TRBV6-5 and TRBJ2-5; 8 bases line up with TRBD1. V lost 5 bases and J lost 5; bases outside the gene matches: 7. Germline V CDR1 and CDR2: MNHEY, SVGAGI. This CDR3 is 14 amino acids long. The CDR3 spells CASSKQGVTETQYF. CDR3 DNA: TGTGCCAGCAGTAAACAGGGGGTGACGGAGACCCAGTACTTC.

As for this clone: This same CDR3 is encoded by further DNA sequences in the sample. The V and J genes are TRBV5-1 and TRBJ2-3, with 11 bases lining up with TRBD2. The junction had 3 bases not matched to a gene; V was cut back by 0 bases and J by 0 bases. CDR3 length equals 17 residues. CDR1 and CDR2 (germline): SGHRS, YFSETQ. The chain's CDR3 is CASSLGLAGLSTDTQYF. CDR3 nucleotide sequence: TGCGCCAGCAGCTTGGGACTAGCGGGGCTCAGCACAGATACGCAGTATTTT.

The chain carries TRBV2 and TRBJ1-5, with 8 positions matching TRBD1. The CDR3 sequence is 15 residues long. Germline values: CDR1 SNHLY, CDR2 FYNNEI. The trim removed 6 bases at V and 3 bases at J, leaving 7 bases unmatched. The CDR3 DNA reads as TGTGCCAGCAGGGCAGGGGGCACAAACAATCAGCCCCAGCATTTT. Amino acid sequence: CASRAGGTNNQPQHF.

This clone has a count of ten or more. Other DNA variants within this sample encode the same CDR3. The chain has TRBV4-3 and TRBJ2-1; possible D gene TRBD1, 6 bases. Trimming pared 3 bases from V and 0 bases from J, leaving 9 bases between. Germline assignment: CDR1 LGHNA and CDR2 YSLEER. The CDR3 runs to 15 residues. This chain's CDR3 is CASSQDSSSYNEQFF. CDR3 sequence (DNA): TGCGCCAGCAGCCAGGACAGTAGCTCCTACAATGAGCAGTTCTTC.

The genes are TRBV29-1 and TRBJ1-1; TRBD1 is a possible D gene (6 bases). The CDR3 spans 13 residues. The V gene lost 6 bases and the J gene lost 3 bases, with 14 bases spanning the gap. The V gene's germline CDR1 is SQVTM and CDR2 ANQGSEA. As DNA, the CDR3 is TGCAGCGTACGCAGGGGACGTGACACTGAAGCTTTCTTT. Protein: CSVRRGRDTEAFF. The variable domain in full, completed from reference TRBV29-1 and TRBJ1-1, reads SAVISQKPSRDICQRGTSLTIQCQVDSQVTMMFWYRQQPGQSLTLIATANQGSEATYESGFVIDKFPISRPNLTFSTLTVSNMSPEDSSIYLCSVRRGRDTEAFFGQGTRLTVV.

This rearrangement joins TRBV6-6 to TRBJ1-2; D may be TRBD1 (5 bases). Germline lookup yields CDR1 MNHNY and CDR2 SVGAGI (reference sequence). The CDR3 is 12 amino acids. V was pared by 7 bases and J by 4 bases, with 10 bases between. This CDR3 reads CASTDSLYGYTF. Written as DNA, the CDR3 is TGTGCCAGCACCGACAGCCTCTATGGCTACACCTTC.

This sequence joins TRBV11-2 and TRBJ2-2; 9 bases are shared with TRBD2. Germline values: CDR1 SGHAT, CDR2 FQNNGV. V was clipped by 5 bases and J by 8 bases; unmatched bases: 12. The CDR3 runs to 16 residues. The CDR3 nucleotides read TGTGCCAGCAGCCCCCCGGGACTAGCCCGTTCTGGGGAGCTGTTTTTT. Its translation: CASSPPGLARSGELFF.

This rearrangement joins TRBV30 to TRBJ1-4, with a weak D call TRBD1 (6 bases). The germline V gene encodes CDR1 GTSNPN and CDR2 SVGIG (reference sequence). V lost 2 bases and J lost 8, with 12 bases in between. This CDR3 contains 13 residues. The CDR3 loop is CAWSPQGLEKLFF. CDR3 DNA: TGTGCCTGGAGTCCACAGGGTTTAGAAAAACTGTTTTTT.

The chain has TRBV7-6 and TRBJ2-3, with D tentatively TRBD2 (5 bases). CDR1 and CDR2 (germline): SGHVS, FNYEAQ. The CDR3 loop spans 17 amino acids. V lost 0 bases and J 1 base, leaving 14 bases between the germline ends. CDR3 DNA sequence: TGTGCCAGCAGCTTAGCGTCTTCGGTGGAGGGCACAGATACGCAGTATTTT. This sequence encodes CASSLASSVEGTDTQYF.

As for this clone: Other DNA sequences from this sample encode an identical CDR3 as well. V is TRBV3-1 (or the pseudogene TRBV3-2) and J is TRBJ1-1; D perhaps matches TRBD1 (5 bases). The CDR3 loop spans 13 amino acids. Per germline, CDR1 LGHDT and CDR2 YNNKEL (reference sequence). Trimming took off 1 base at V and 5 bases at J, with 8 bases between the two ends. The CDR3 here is CASSQVEGTEAFF. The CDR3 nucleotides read TGTGCCAGCAGCCAAGTGGAGGGGACTGAAGCTTTCTTT.

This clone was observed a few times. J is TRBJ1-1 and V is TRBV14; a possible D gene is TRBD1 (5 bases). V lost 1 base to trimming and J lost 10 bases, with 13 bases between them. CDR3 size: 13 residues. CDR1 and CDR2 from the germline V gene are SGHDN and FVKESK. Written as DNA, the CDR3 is TGTGCCAGCAGCCAAGCGGGCCTTAGGGGAGCTTTCTTT. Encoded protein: CASSQAGLRGAFF.

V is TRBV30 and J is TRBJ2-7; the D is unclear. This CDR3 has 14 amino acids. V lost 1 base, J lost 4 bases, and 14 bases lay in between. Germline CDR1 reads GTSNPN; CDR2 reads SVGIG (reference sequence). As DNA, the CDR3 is TGTGCCTGGAGTGACGGCAGGTGGGTATACGAGCAGTACTTC. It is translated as CAWSDGRWVYEQYF. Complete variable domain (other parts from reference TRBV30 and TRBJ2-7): SQTIHQWPATLVQPVGSPLSLECTVEGTSNPNLYWYRQAAGRGLQLLFYSVGIGQISSEVPQNLSASRPQDRQFILSSKKLLLSDSGFYLCAWSDGRWVYEQYFGPGTRLTVT.

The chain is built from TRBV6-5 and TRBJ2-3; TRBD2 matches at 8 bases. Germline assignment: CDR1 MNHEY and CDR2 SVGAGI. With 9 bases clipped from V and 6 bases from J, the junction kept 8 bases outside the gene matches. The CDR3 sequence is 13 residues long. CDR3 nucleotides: TGTGCCAGACCCGGGACTAGGGGCGATACGCAGTATTTT. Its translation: CARPGTRGDTQYF.

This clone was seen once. The CDR3 loop is CASSLGDSFTYNEQFF. Here the CDR3 DNA reads TGTGCCAGCAGCTTAGGGGACAGCTTCACCTACAATGAGCAGTTCTTC. This chain joins TRBV7-2 and TRBJ2-1, with 7 bases aligning to TRBD1. There are 16 residues in the CDR3. The V gene's germline CDR1 is SGHTA and CDR2 FQGNSA. V dropped 1 base and J dropped 2; count of bases not matched to a gene: 5.

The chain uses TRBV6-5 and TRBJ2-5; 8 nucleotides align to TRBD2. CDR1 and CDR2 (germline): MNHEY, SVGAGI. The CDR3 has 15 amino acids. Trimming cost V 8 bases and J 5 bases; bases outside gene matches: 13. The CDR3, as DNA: TGTGCCAGCGCTCGAGGGGGACTAGTGGTCGAGACCCAGTACTTC. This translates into CASARGGLVVETQYF.

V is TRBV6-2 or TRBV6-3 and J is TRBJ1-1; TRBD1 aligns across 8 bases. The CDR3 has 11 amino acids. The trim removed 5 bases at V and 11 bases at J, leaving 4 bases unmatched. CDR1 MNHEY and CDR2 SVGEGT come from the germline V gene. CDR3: CASSTGTGAFF. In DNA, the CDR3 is TGTGCCAGCAGTACAGGGACAGGCGCTTTCTTT.